The 8 T cell receptor beta chains below were found in one sample sequenced in a study of human T cells and chemical hapten exposure. Extraction yielded total RNA from whole blood (unfractionated). One entry per CDR3 protein results from TCRdb running MiXCR on the 5' RACE reads. The data contain around 100,000 distinct CDR3 sequences, 15% to 20% of them singletons. Receptors originate from a human donor in good health.

Only a few counts were recorded for this clonotype. The rearrangement joins TRBV7-2 to TRBJ2-1; 9 bases agree with TRBD2. V shed 3 bases and J 2 bases; nucleotides not matched to a gene: 2. The CDR3 has 15 residues. Germline CDR1 is SGHTA and CDR2 is FQGNSA. The chain's CDR3 is CASSLAGGAYNEQFF. The CDR3 DNA reads as TGTGCCAGCAGCTTGGCGGGAGGGGCCTACAATGAGCAGTTCTTC.

The rearrangement links TRBV28 to TRBJ2-1; TRBD1 matches 9 bases. This CDR3 is built from 16 residues. CDR1 and CDR2 from the germline V gene are MDHEN and SYDVKM. V lost 3 bases, J lost 1 base, and 4 bases stayed unmatched. CDR3: CASSFKGTGSYNEQFF. The CDR3 bases are TGTGCCAGCAGTTTCAAGGGGACAGGGTCCTACAATGAGCAGTTCTTC.

DNA for the CDR3: TGCGCCAGCAGCCAAGGCCCCCAACTGGTCACTAGCGGGAAAATCTACAATGAGCAGTTCTTC. This codes for CASSQGPQLVTSGKIYNEQFF. This sequence joins TRBV4-1 and TRBJ2-1; 10 bases are a match to TRBD2. The CDR3 loop spans 21 amino acids. V lost 1 base to trimming and J lost 3 bases; unmatched junction nucleotides: 18. Germline V gene lookup returns CDR1 MGHRA and CDR2 YSYEKL.

This clonotype was seen only a few times. The J gene is TRBJ2-7, the V gene TRBV12-3 or TRBV12-4; D is uncertain. V was trimmed by 3 bases and J by 2 bases, leaving 8 bases between them. The CDR3 consists of 13 residues. This chain's CDR3 is CASSLGAAYEQYF. The CDR3 DNA sequence: TGTGCCAGCAGTTTGGGTGCCGCCTACGAGCAGTACTTC.

In this sample, this clonotype turned up a few times. V and J are TRBV28 and TRBJ2-3; 12 bases agree with TRBD2. The germline V gene encodes CDR1 MDHEN and CDR2 SYDVKM. The junction had 8 bases not matched to a gene; V was cut back by 4 bases and J by 0 bases. CDR3 length: 18 amino acids. In nucleotides, the CDR3 is TGTGCCAGCAGTTCTGGACTAGCGGGGATCCGGAGCACAGATACGCAGTATTTT. Amino acids: CASSSGLAGIRSTDTQYF.

This clonotype showed up just a few times. This sequence joins TRBV7-9 and TRBJ1-4, with 7 bases identical to TRBD1. This CDR3 is 14 amino acids long. The germline CDR1 and CDR2 sequences are SEHNR and FQNEAQ (reference sequence). V dropped 5 bases and J dropped 6; count of bases not matched to a gene: 6. Written as DNA, the CDR3 is TGTGCCAGCAGCCCGGGACAGTGGGATGAAAAACTGTTTTTT. Translating gives CASSPGQWDEKLFF.

V and J are TRBV5-5 and TRBJ2-7; 7 nucleotides align to TRBD1. Per the germline V gene, CDR1 is SGHKS and CDR2 is YYEKEE (reference sequence). The CDR3 loop spans 15 amino acids. J lost 3 bases, V lost 0 bases, and 6 bases had no gene match. The DNA of the CDR3 is TGTGCCAGCAGCTTGGCTCCGGACAGGTTCTACGAGCAGTACTTC. Amino acid sequence: CASSLAPDRFYEQYF.

This chain links TRBV3-1 with TRBJ1-1; perhaps TRBD1 as D (5 bases). V shed 4 bases and J shed 4 bases, with 13 bases lying between them. CDR1 is LGHDT and CDR2 is YNNKEL in the germline V gene (reference sequence). CDR3 length: 14 residues. CDR3 in amino acids: CASSRDGILTEAFF. CDR3 in DNA: TGTGCCAGCAGCCGGGACGGGATTCTCACTGAAGCTTTCTTT.